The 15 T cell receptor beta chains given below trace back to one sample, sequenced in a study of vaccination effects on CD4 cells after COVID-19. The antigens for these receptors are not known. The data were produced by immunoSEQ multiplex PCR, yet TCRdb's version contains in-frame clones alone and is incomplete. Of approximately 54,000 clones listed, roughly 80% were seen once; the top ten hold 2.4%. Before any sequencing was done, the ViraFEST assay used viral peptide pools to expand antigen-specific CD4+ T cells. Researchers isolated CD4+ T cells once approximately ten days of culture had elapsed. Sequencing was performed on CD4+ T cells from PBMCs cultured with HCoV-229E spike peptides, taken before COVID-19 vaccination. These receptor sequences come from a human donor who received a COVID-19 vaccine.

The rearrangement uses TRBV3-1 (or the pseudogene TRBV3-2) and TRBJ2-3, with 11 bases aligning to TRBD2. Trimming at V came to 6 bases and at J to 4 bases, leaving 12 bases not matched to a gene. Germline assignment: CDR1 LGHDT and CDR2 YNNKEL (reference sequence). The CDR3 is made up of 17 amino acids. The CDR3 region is CASSRISSGGPSDTQYF. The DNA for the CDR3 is TGTGCCAGCAGTCGGATTTCTAGCGGGGGGCCGTCAGATACGCAGTATTTT.

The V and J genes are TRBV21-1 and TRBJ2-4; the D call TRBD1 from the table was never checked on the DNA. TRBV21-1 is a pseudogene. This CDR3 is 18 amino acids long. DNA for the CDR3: TGTGCCAGCAGCAAATCAATAAGGACAGGGAAAGCCAAAAACATTCAGTACTTC. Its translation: CASSKSIRTGKAKNIQYF.

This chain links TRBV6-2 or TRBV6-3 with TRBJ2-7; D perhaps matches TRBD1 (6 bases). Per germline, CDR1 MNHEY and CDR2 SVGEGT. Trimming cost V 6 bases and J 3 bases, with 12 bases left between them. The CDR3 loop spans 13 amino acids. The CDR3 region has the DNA TGTGCCAGCAGCATAACAGGGTTCTACGAGCAGTACGTC. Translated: CASSITGFYEQYV.

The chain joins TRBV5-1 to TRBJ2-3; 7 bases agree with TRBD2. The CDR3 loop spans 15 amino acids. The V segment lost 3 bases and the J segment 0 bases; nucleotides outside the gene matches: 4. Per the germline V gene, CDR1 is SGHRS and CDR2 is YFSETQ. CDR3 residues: CASSSRGESTDTQYF. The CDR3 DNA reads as TGCGCCAGCAGCTCTCGGGGGGAAAGCACAGATACGCAGTATTTT.

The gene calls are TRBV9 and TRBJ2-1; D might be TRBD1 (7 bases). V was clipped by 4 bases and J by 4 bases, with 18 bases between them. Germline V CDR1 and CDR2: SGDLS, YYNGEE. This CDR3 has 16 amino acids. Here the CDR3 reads CASSSQGGSGYNEQFF. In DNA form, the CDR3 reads TGTGCCAGCAGCTCCCAGGGGGGCAGTGGGTACAATGAGCAGTTCTTC. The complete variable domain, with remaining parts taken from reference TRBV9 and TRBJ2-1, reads DSGVTQTPKHLITATGQRVTLRCSPRSGDLSVYWYQQSLDQGLQFLIQYYNGEERAKGNILERFSAQQFPDLHSELNLSSLELGDSALYFCASSSQGGSGYNEQFFGPGTRLTVL.

CDR3 bases: TGTGCCAGTAGTATGGAACTGTTGGCGGGGCAGCCCCAGCATTTT. Its protein is CASSMELLAGQPQHF. The V and J genes are TRBV19 and TRBJ1-5; D gene uncertain. The CDR3 runs to 15 residues. Germline loops: CDR1 LNHDA, CDR2 SQIVND (reference sequence). Trimming removed 3 bases from V and 7 bases from J, with 16 bases in between.

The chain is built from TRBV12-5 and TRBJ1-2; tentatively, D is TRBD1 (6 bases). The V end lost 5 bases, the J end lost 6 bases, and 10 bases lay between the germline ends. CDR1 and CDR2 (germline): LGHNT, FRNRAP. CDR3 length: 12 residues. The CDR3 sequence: CASGMGTHGYTF. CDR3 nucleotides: TGTGCTAGTGGTATGGGGACACATGGCTACACCTTC.

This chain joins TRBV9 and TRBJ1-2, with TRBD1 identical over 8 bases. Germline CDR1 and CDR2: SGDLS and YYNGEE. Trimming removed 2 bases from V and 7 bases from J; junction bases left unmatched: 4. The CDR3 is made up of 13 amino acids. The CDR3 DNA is TGTGCCAGCAGCGTGACAGGGGTTGGTGGCTACACCTTC. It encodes CASSVTGVGGYTF.

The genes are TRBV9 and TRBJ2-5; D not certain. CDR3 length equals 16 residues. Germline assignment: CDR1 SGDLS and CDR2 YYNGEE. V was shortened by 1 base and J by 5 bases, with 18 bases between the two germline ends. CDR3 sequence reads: CASSVMVGQATETQYF. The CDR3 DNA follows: TGTGCCAGCAGCGTAATGGTCGGGCAGGCCACGGAGACCCAGTACTTC.

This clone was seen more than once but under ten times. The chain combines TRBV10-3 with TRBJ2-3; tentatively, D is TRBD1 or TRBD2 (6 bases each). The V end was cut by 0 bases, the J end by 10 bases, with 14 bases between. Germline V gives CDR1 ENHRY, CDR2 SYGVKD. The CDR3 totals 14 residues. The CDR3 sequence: CAISESGGTDAQYF. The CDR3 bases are TGTGCCATCAGTGAGTCAGGGGGGACGGATGCGCAGTATTTT.

The DNA for the CDR3 is TGTGCCAGCAGCTTCGACTCAGGGTATGACTATGGCTACACCTTC. The encoded protein is CASSFDSGYDYGYTF. V and J are TRBV7-2 and TRBJ1-2, with a tentative D call TRBD1 (5 bases). CDR1 is SGHTA, CDR2 FQGNSA, per germline. There are 15 residues in the CDR3. V lost 3 bases, J lost 3 bases, and 14 bases lay in between.

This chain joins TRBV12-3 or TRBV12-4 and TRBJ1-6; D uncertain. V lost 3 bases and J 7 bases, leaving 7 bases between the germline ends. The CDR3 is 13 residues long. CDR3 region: CASSLAWNSPLHF. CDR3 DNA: TGTGCCAGCAGTTTGGCCTGGAATTCACCCCTCCACTTT.

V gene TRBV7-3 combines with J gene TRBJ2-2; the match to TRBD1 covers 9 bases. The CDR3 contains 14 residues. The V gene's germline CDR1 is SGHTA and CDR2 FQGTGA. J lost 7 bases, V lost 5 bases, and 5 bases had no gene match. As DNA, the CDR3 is TGTGCCAGCAGCCGGACAGGGGCGGGCGGGGAGCTGTTTTTT. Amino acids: CASSRTGAGGELFF.

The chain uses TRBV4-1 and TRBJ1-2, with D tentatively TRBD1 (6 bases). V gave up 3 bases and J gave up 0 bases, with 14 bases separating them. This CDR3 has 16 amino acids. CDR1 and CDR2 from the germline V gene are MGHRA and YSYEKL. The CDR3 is CASSQTGQRANYGYTF. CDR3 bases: TGCGCCAGCAGCCAGACAGGACAGCGAGCTAACTATGGCTACACCTTC.

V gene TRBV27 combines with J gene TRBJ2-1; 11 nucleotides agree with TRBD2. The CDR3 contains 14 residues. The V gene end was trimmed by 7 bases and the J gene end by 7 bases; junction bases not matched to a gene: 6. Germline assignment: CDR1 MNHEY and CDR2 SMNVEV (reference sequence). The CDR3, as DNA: TGTGCCAGCACTGCTAGCGGGGGGTGGAATGAGCAGTTCTTC. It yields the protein CASTASGGWNEQFF.